A selection of T cell receptor beta chains follows, all from one sample in a study of cytotoxic CD8 clonotypes in ibrutinib-treated CLL. Libraries were prepared by immunoSEQ multiplex PCR; TCRdb keeps only in-frame clonotypes and omits some of them. The sample shows fewer than 90,000 clones, about two thirds of them seen only once. Sequencing was performed on PBMCs, taken after 12 months of ibrutinib treatment. Every receptor here comes from a human donor with chronic lymphocytic leukemia. The CDR3 runs from the conserved cysteine through the conserved F or W. Each record gives: V gene, D gene, J gene, CDR3 length, clone size, CDR3 protein, CDR3 DNA. A D gene is named only where the DNA matches it firmly. Some rows mark clone size as missing; the rest say once, few, many or name a class of expanded clone.

>TRBV27|TRBD1|TRBJ2-3|14|NA
CASRSGTVRDTQYF
TGTGCCAGCAGGTCCGGGACAGTGCGCGATACGCAGTATTTT
>TRBV5-4|NA|TRBJ1-4|15|NA
CASSPTAADNEKLFF
TGTGCCAGCAGCCCCACGGCGGCCGATAATGAAAAACTGTTTTTT
>TRBV4-3|NA|TRBJ2-7|15|NA
CASSQDLGEYFEQYF
TGCGCCAGCAGCCAAGATTTGGGGGAGTATTTCGAGCAGTACTTC
>TRBV2|TRBD2|TRBJ2-5|16|NA
CASSPGLAGGQETQYF
TGTGCCAGCAGTCCGGGACTAGCGGGGGGCCAAGAGACCCAGTACTTC
>TRBV7-2|TRBD2|TRBJ2-1|15|NA
CATHSGAGGYNEQFF
TGTGCCACCCACTCGGGAGCGGGGGGGTACAATGAGCAGTTCTTC
>TRBV6-5|NA|TRBJ2-7|13|NA
CASSGDGPYEQYF
TGTGCCAGCAGTGGGGACGGGCCCTACGAGCAGTACTTC
>TRBV11-2|NA|TRBJ1-5|12|NA
CASSRGGGPQHF
TGTGCCAGCTCCCGGGGGGGAGGGCCCCAGCATTTT
>TRBV19|NA|TRBJ2-5|14|NA
CASSPRTAQETQYF
TGTGCCAGTAGTCCCCGGACAGCCCAAGAGACCCAGTACTTC
>TRBV12-5|NA|TRBJ1-6|14|NA
CASGLGIGSSPLHF
TGTGCTAGTGGTTTAGGCATCGGAAGTTCACCCCTCCACTTT
>TRBV6-1|NA|TRBJ1-3|12|NA
CASSTTGNTIYF
TGTGCCAGCAGTACCACTGGAAACACCATATATTTT
>TRBV9|TRBD2|TRBJ2-5|13|few
CASNRLAEETQYF
TGTGCCAGCAACCGACTAGCGGAAGAGACCCAGTACTTC
>TRBV29-1|TRBD1|TRBJ2-7|15|NA
CSVTKPGQGDGEQYF
TGCAGCGTTACCAAACCGGGACAGGGGGACGGCGAGCAGTACTTC
>TRBV7-9|NA|TRBJ1-4|14|NA
CASSLAQLNEKLFF
TGTGCCAGCAGCTTAGCACAGCTTAATGAAAAACTGTTTTTT
>TRBV11-3|TRBD1|TRBJ2-7|15|NA
CASSPREGQSNEQYF
TGTGCCAGCAGCCCAAGAGAGGGACAGTCCAACGAGCAGTACTTC
>TRBV5-5|TRBD1|TRBJ1-2|13|NA
CASRSGQGRGYTF
TGTGCCAGCAGAAGCGGACAGGGGAGGGGCTACACCTTC
>TRBV27|TRBD1|TRBJ2-7|15|few
CASSSRQGGLIGQYF
TGTGCCAGCAGCTCTCGACAGGGCGGGTTAATAGGGCAGTACTTC
>TRBV9|NA|TRBJ2-7|16|few
CASSVGVRDPRWEQYF
TGTGCCAGCAGCGTAGGGGTAAGGGACCCCCGTTGGGAGCAGTACTTC
>TRBV9|NA|TRBJ2-5|15|few
CASSADGTQRETQYF
TGTGCCAGCAGCGCGGACGGGACTCAAAGGGAGACCCAGTACTTC
>TRBV7-6|TRBD1|TRBJ2-7|14|once
CASKGQGASYEQYF
TGTGCCAGCAAGGGACAGGGGGCGTCCTACGAGCAGTACTTC
>TRBV15|NA|TRBJ2-2|19|few
CATSRWAGVRTTNTGELFF
TGTGCCACCAGCAGATGGGCTGGCGTCAGGACAACGAACACCGGGGAGCTGTTTTTT
>TRBV19|NA|TRBJ2-2|13|NA
CASSFGGTGELFF
TGTGCCAGTAGTTTTGGGGGAACCGGGGAGCTGTTTTTT
>TRBV28|NA|TRBJ2-6|16|few
CASSSYSSSGANVLTF
TGTGCCAGCAGTTCATACAGCTCCTCTGGGGCCAACGTCCTGACTTTC
>TRBV5-1|NA|TRBJ1-3|15|NA
CASSLVQGSGNTIYF
TGCGCCAGCAGCTTGGTCCAGGGCTCTGGAAACACCATATATTTT
>TRBV9|TRBD1|TRBJ2-7|15|NA
CASSVAGQGAYEQYF
TGTGCCAGCAGCGTAGCCGGACAGGGGGCCTACGAGCAGTACTTC
>TRBV9|TRBD1|TRBJ2-1|20|once
CASSVEGQGWVGSSYNEQFF
TGTGCCAGCAGCGTAGAGGGACAGGGTTGGGTCGGGAGCTCCTACAATGAGCAGTTCTTC
>TRBV16|NA|TRBJ1-1|13|NA
CASSRRVGVSAFF
TGTGCCAGCAGCCGCCGCGTCGGTGTGTCTGCTTTCTTT
>TRBV30|TRBD1|TRBJ1-1|14|NA
CAWSSRQGTYEAFF
TGTGCCTGGAGTTCTCGACAGGGCACATATGAAGCTTTCTTT
>TRBV25-1|TRBD2|TRBJ2-3|12|NA
CASAPGLETQYF
TGTGCCAGCGCCCCGGGACTAGAAACGCAGTATTTT
>TRBV21-1|NA|TRBJ2-7|14|NA
CASSKDPTGGEQYF
TGTGCCAGCAGCAAAGACCCCACAGGGGGCGAGCAGTACTTC
>TRBV5-4|TRBD1|TRBJ2-3|14|NA
CASSLGQGRDTQYF
TGTGCCAGCAGCTTGGGACAGGGGAGAGATACGCAGTATTTT
>TRBV7-7|NA|TRBJ2-6|13|NA
CAVRTAGANVLTF
TGTGCCGTACGAACGGCCGGGGCCAACGTCCTGACTTTC
>TRBV5-4|NA|TRBJ2-2|16|NA
CASSRGGRPDTGELFF
TGTGCCAGCAGCAGGGGGGGGAGACCGGACACCGGGGAGCTGTTTTTT
>TRBV7-2|NA|TRBJ2-7|14|once
CASSPGHSSYEQYF
TGTGCCAGCAGCCCGGGACACAGCTCCTACGAGCAGTACTTC
>TRBV30|TRBD2|TRBJ2-1|19|NA
CAWSVRLAGALSSYNEQFF
TGTGCCTGGAGTGTACGACTAGCGGGGGCCTTAAGCTCCTACAATGAGCAGTTCTTC
>TRBV29-1|NA|TRBJ2-1|17|NA
CSGTGQGGRSVYNEQFF
TGCAGCGGGACCGGACAGGGAGGGAGATCGGTCTACAATGAGCAGTTCTTC
>TRBV6-6|TRBD1|TRBJ2-7|15|NA
CASRVQGAGSYEQYF
TGTGCCAGCAGGGTGCAGGGGGCGGGGTCCTACGAGCAGTACTTC
>TRBV4-3|NA|TRBJ2-1|13|few
CASSQVLPNEQFF
TGCGCCAGCAGCCAAGTCCTCCCAAATGAGCAGTTCTTC
>TRBV2|TRBD1|TRBJ2-7|15|NA
CASSEQTGGLYEQYF
TGTGCCAGCAGTGAACAGACAGGGGGCCTCTACGAGCAGTACTTC
>TRBV13|TRBD1|TRBJ1-3|16|once
CASSPGQGWSGNTIYF
TGTGCCAGCAGCCCAGGACAGGGGTGGTCTGGAAACACCATATATTTT
>TRBV7-9|NA|TRBJ1-2|16|NA
CASSLAGTGDVYGYTF
TGTGCCAGCAGCTTAGCTGGTACAGGCGACGTTTATGGCTACACCTTC
>TRBV5-4|NA|TRBJ2-7|14|NA
CASSLVGGAAEQYF
TGTGCCAGCAGCTTGGTGGGGGGGGCGGCCGAGCAGTACTTC
>TRBV9|NA|TRBJ2-1|16|NA
CASSTLGGAQGQEQFF
TGTGCCAGCAGCACCCTTGGGGGGGCCCAAGGGCAGGAGCAGTTCTTC